These 10 T cell receptor beta chains were sequenced from one sample in a study of cytomegalovirus exposure and HLA in healthy donors. A multiplex PCR was run with 60 Vbeta primers and 13 Jbeta primers. Clones were read by immunoSEQ multiplex PCR, and TCRdb kept only the in-frame ones, dropping some. The sample table includes about 77,000 clones. The material sequenced was PBMCs. The receptor set was obtained from a middle-aged man in good health and CMV-seropositive.

The chain recombines TRBV5-6 with TRBJ2-1; tentatively, D is TRBD2 (5 bases). Germline CDR1 is SGHDT and CDR2 is YYEEEE. The V gene lost 5 bases and the J gene lost 6 bases, with 21 bases spanning the gap. This CDR3 contains 16 residues. The CDR3 loop reads CASSTGRRTSINEQFF. CDR3 DNA sequence: TGTGCCAGCAGTACGGGCAGGAGGACTTCGATCAATGAGCAGTTCTTC.

The V gene is TRBV30, the J gene TRBJ2-5, with D perhaps TRBD1 (5 bases). Trimming pared 4 bases from V and 1 base from J, leaving 13 bases between. This CDR3 comprises 14 residues. Germline loops: CDR1 GTSNPN, CDR2 SVGIG (reference sequence). The CDR3 nucleotides are TGTGCCTGGATAAAGGGGAAAGGCCAAGAGACCCAGTACTTC. Translation gives CAWIKGKGQETQYF. Combining the CDR3 with reference TRBV30 and TRBJ2-5 gives the whole variable domain SQTIHQWPATLVQPVGSPLSLECTVEGTSNPNLYWYRQAAGRGLQLLFYSVGIGQISSEVPQNLSASRPQDRQFILSSKKLLLSDSGFYLCAWIKGKGQETQYFGPGTRLLVL.

The gene calls are TRBV5-1 and TRBJ1-4; maybe TRBD1 (6 bases). CDR1 and CDR2 (germline): SGHRS, YFSETQ. V dropped 3 bases and J dropped 8 bases, with 17 bases sitting between them. The CDR3 consists of 15 residues. CDR3 region: CASSSEQGGVEKLFF. The CDR3 DNA reads as TGCGCCAGCAGCTCTGAACAGGGCGGCGTGGAAAAACTGTTTTTT. The full variable domain, completed using reference TRBV5-1 and TRBJ1-4, is KAGVTQTPRYLIKTRGQQVTLSCSPISGHRSVSWYQQTPGQGLQFLFEYFSETQRNKGNFPGRFSGRQFSNSRSEMNVSTLELGDSALYLCASSSEQGGVEKLFFGSGTQLSVL.

J is TRBJ1-1 and V is TRBV6-5, with D perhaps matching TRBD1 (6 bases). Trimming cost V 8 bases and J 5 bases, with 21 bases left between them. Germline V gives CDR1 MNHEY, CDR2 SVGAGI. This CDR3 has 15 amino acids. For the CDR3, the DNA is TGTGCCAGCTCATGGACCGTTGCAGGGGTGACTGAAGCTTTCTTT. Protein: CASSWTVAGVTEAFF.

J is TRBJ2-4 and V is TRBV6-1; TRBD2 matches 7 bases. The V and J ends lost 1 base and 8 bases, in that order; junction bases with no gene match: 8. Germline assignment: CDR1 MNHNS and CDR2 SASEGT. The CDR3 extends over 15 amino acids. This chain's CDR3 is CASSEEGWAGDIQYF. The DNA for the CDR3 is TGTGCCAGCAGTGAAGAGGGGTGGGCGGGAGACATTCAGTACTTC.

CDR3 loop: CATSRQGVEQFF. CDR3 coding DNA: TGTGCCACCAGCAGACAGGGCGTTGAGCAGTTCTTC. The V gene is TRBV15, the J gene TRBJ2-1; D may be TRBD1 (5 bases). The V gene's germline CDR1 is LNHNV and CDR2 YYDKDF (reference sequence). The CDR3 spans 12 residues. The germline V and J ends were trimmed by 2 bases and 9 bases, with 8 bases remaining between them.

This rearrangement joins TRBV19 to TRBJ1-1, with 8 bases lining up with TRBD1. The trim removed 10 bases at V and 0 bases at J, leaving 10 bases unmatched. This CDR3 has 15 residues. Germline V gene sequence: CDR1 LNHDA, CDR2 SQIVND (reference sequence). Here the CDR3 DNA reads TGTGCCACCGCCAGGACAGGGCCCTTGAACACTGAAGCTTTCTTT. This gives the protein CATARTGPLNTEAFF.

The chain combines TRBV14 with TRBJ1-2; 7 bases are shared with TRBD1. The CDR3 is 13 amino acids. J gave up 4 bases and V 4 bases, and 3 bases lay outside the gene matches. CDR1 and CDR2 (germline): SGHDN, FVKESK. The CDR3 is CASSPDRTYGYTF. The CDR3 coding sequence is TGTGCCAGCAGCCCGGACAGGACCTATGGCTACACCTTC.

The J gene is TRBJ1-1, the V gene TRBV5-6, with 11 bases identical to TRBD1. Germline V lookup: CDR1 SGHDT, CDR2 YYEEEE. This CDR3 is 18 amino acids long. The V gene end was trimmed by 5 bases and the J gene end by 0 bases; junction bases not matched to a gene: 12. CDR3 loop: CASRGAGQGGLMNTEAFF. The DNA of the CDR3 is TGTGCCAGCAGAGGTGCGGGACAGGGGGGACTCATGAACACTGAAGCTTTCTTT.

The chain links TRBV7-9 to TRBJ2-2, with TRBD2 identical over 13 bases. Trimming removed 7 bases from V and 7 bases from J; junction bases left unmatched: 6. The CDR3 has 15 amino acids. Germline CDR1 SEHNR, CDR2 FQNEAQ (reference sequence). CDR3 sequence (DNA): TGTGCCAGCACTCGACTAGCGGGGGGCGGCGGGGAGCTGTTTTTT. It specifies CASTRLAGGGGELFF.